Shown below are 10 T cell receptor beta chains from a single sample sequenced in a study of response to subunit inactivated influenza vaccine (dated by TCRdb to about 2018). Library method: RT-PCR. TCRdb names Illumina HiSeq 2500 as the instrument used. TCRdb passed the public sequencing reads through fastp at Q25 and MiXCR, retaining productive beta sequences. CDR3 protein sequences are deduplicated, and each keeps its most common genes and DNA. Across this sample there are around 760,000 distinct CDR3 sequences, with approximately 15% seen only once. 6.5% to 8.5% of the sample is taken by the ten largest. The sample here was PBMCs from blood, taken 14 to 15 days before vaccination. The source is a man aged 45-60 years who received an inactivated influenza vaccine. Donor details come from another sample of the same person, matched by shared clones.

This clonotype was detected many times. The V gene is TRBV6-5, the J gene TRBJ2-5; D unclear. The CDR3 is 14 amino acids. V dropped 0 bases and J dropped 3 bases, with 8 bases sitting between them. The germline V gene has CDR1 MNHEY and CDR2 SVGAGI. The CDR3 coding sequence is TGTGCCAGCAGTTACTCGGGAACAGAAGAGACCCAGTACTTC. It yields the protein CASSYSGTEETQYF.

The genes are TRBV4-1 and TRBJ2-2; TRBD2 matches at 16 bases. The trim removed 4 bases at V and 4 bases at J, leaving 6 bases unmatched. The CDR3 is 18 amino acids. CDR1 is MGHRA, CDR2 YSYEKL, per germline. Written as DNA, the CDR3 is TGCGCCAGCAGCCCGGGACTAGCGGGAGGGCCCAGCACCGGGGAGCTGTTTTTT. This codes for CASSPGLAGGPSTGELFF.

This chain joins TRBV5-1 and TRBJ2-2; D is ambiguous. V lost 3 bases and J 7 bases, leaving 13 bases between the germline ends. This CDR3 is 14 amino acids long. Germline CDR1 SGHRS, CDR2 YFSETQ. The CDR3 region is CASSSDGEVGELFF. The CDR3 DNA sequence: TGCGCCAGCAGCTCGGACGGAGAGGTCGGGGAGCTGTTTTTT. The full variable domain, in which reference TRBV5-1 and TRBJ2-2 provide the parts outside the CDR3, is KAGVTQTPRYLIKTRGQQVTLSCSPISGHRSVSWYQQTPGQGLQFLFEYFSETQRNKGNFPGRFSGRQFSNSRSEMNVSTLELGDSALYLCASSSDGEVGELFFGEGSRLTVL.

Of note for this clonotype: One junction end disagrees with the germline gene, perhaps due to a read error. The DNA for the CDR3 is TGCGCCAGCAGTGAGACCGGGACGATAGCTGAGCCCCACCATTTT. It specifies CASSETGTIAEPHHF. The chain employs TRBV10-2 and TRBJ1-5, with D possibly matching TRBD1 (5 bases). This CDR3 has 15 residues. CDR1 WSHSY and CDR2 SAAADI come from the germline V gene.

CDR3 loop: CSATTTSGGASEQFF. CDR3 sequence (DNA): TGCAGTGCTACCACAACTAGCGGGGGGGCCAGTGAGCAGTTCTTC. V is TRBV20-1 and J is TRBJ2-1; 13 bases line up with TRBD2. Germline V gene sequence: CDR1 DFQATT, CDR2 SNEGSKA (reference sequence). Unmatched junction bases numbered 9, after V lost 4 bases and J lost 9 bases. The CDR3 extends over 15 amino acids.

This clonotype was picked up a small number of times. CDR3: CASSGTVSTEAFF. In DNA form, the CDR3 reads TGTGCCAGCAGCGGCACAGTCTCCACTGAAGCTTTCTTT. The chain carries TRBV9 and TRBJ1-1; D gene uncertain. The CDR3 contains 13 residues. The germline V gene has CDR1 SGDLS and CDR2 YYNGEE. Trimming shortened V by 3 bases and J by 4 bases, and 10 bases separated the two germline ends.

This clonotype was picked up a small number of times. The chain combines TRBV5-1 with TRBJ2-7; 7 bases line up with TRBD1. The V and J ends lost 5 bases and 6 bases, in that order; junction bases with no gene match: 14. The germline gives CDR1 SGHRS, CDR2 YFSETQ. The CDR3 is 15 residues long. CDR3 sequence (DNA): TGCGCCAGCAGTTGGAACAGGGGAACGTTCAGCGAGCAGTACTTC. Translation gives CASSWNRGTFSEQYF.

J is TRBJ2-7 and V is TRBV4-1; TRBD2 might be the D (7 bases). This CDR3 contains 15 residues. Per the germline V gene, CDR1 is MGHRA and CDR2 is YSYEKL. The V and J ends lost 3 bases and 3 bases respectively, with 15 bases between them. CDR3 nucleotides: TGCGCCAGCAGCCACACAGCGGGACAAAGCTACGAGCAGTACTTC. This gives the protein CASSHTAGQSYEQYF.

This chain connects TRBV20-1 to TRBJ2-5; 9 bases line up with TRBD1. Unmatched junction bases numbered 8, after V lost 6 bases and J lost 6 bases. The CDR3 has 13 residues. Germline-derived CDR1 and CDR2 are DFQATT and SNEGSKA (reference sequence). The CDR3 DNA reads as TGCAGTGCAACTTGGACAGGGGAAAAGACCCAGTACTTC. It is translated as CSATWTGEKTQYF.

This clonotype has a count of ten or more. This chain joins TRBV6-2 or TRBV6-3 and TRBJ2-2; D call uncertain. V lost 6 bases and J lost 4, with 9 bases in between. Germline values: CDR1 MNHEY, CDR2 SVGEGT. The CDR3 loop spans 13 amino acids. CDR3 loop: CASRDTGTGELFF. For the CDR3, the DNA is TGTGCCAGCAGGGATACGGGCACCGGGGAGCTGTTTTTT.